Detailed here is one T cell receptor (beta chain). Its antigen is unknown. The sample is drawn from a study of T cells in localized non-small cell lung cancer. In germline, CDR1 is MNHEY, CDR2 SMNVEV (reference sequence). The CDR3 spans 15 residues. Unmatched junction bases numbered 4, after V lost 3 bases and J lost 5 bases. Study-wide findings and caveats: Longer overall survival was linked to higher blood T cell density. Owing to sequencing of a solitary tumor region, heterogeneity cannot be discounted.

Profiled with immunoSEQ multiplex PCR; TCRdb holds only in-frame clones, not every one. The sample has approximately 32,000 clones, almost 85% seen once. The chain joins TRBV27 to TRBJ2-5; TRBD2 matches 12 bases. The TCR originated in a male donor aged 60 or over with stage III squamous cell lung carcinoma. Sequenced material: peripheral blood, taken before any cancer treatment. CDR3 sequence reads: CASSFNLAGGETQYF. DNA of the CDR3: TGTGCCAGCAGTTTTAACCTAGCGGGAGGGGAGACCCAGTACTTC.